This is a list of T cell receptor beta chains from one sample in a study of CD8 T cells in ankylosing spondylitis. Each CDR3 protein gets one entry after TCRdb re-called the 5' RACE reads with MiXCR. The sample lists some 840,000 distinct CDR3 sequences, 10% to 15% occurring once. Sequencing was performed on blood, either unsorted or a sorted T cell fraction (not recorded which). Source of these receptors: a male donor with ankylosing spondylitis. The CDR3 runs from the conserved cysteine through the conserved F or W. A D gene is named only where the DNA matches it firmly. Expanded clones are given a class, and other clones once, few, many or no size at all.

d_call,v_call,j_call,clone_size,cdr3_aa,cdr3_nt
-,TRBV19,TRBJ1-5,-,CASSTLGQGEGQPQHF,TGTGCCAGTAGCACCCTGGGCCAGGGTGAAGGTCAGCCCCAGCATTTT
TRBD2,TRBV7-2,TRBJ2-7,few,CASSTTSGRDYEQYF,TGTGCCAGCAGCACAACTAGCGGGAGGGACTACGAGCAGTACTTC
-,TRBV28,TRBJ2-7,few,CASKRRDEQYF,TGTGCCAGCAAGAGAAGGGATGAGCAGTACTTC
TRBD1,TRBV20-1,TRBJ1-1,few,CSAHEGDSLAFF,TGCAGTGCTCATGAAGGGGACAGCCTGGCTTTCTTT
-,TRBV5-1,TRBJ1-5,-,CASSLVGAHNQPQHF,TGCGCCAGCAGCTTGGTGGGGGCCCACAATCAGCCCCAGCATTTT
TRBD1,TRBV13,TRBJ1-1,few,CASGAGGRGAFF,TGTGCCAGCGGGGCAGGGGGCCGTGGGGCTTTCTTT
TRBD1,TRBV7-2,TRBJ2-7,-,CASSLGTGSREQYF,TGTGCCAGCAGCTTAGGGACAGGGAGTCGGGAGCAGTACTTC
TRBD1,TRBV7-6,TRBJ1-3,few,CASSLAGTGGNTIYF,TGTGCCAGCAGCTTAGCGGGGACAGGGGGAAACACCATATATTTT
-,TRBV27,TRBJ1-5,few,CATADRPNQPQHF,TGTGCCACCGCCGACAGGCCCAATCAGCCCCAGCATTTT
TRBD1,TRBV11-2,TRBJ2-5,-,CASSDTGGSQETQYF,TGTGCCAGCAGCGATACAGGGGGGTCCCAAGAGACCCAGTACTTC
-,TRBV7-2,TRBJ2-5,-,CASSPRTIQETQYF,TGTGCCAGCAGCCCTCGGACTATTCAAGAGACCCAGTACTTC